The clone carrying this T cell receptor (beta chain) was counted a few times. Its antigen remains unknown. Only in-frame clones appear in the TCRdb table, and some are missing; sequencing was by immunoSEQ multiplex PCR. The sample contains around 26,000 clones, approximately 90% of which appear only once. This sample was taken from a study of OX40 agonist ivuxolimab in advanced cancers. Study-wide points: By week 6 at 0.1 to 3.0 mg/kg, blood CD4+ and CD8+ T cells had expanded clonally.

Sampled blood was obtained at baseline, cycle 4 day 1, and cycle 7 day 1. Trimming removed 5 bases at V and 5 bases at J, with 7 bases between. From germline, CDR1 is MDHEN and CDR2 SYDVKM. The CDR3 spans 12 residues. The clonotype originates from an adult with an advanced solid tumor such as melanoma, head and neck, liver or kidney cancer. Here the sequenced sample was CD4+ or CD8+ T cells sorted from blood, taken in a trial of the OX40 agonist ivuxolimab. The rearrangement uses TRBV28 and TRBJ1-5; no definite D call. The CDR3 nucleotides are TGTGCCAGCAGTCCCTTCGATCAGCCCCAGCATTTT. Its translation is CASSPFDQPQHF.